Below, 9 T cell receptor beta chains from the same sample are listed, as sequenced in a study of T cells in Graves' hyperthyroidism and ophthalmopathy. TCR beta CDR3 regions were amplified from RNA. Using the HTBI primer set, a first-round RT-PCR was run on the TCR CDR3. TCRdb recomputed calls from the multiplex PCR reads with MiXCR, one row per CDR3 protein. The sample contains 550,000 to 700,000 distinct CDR3 sequences, about half of which appear only once. The specimen sequenced was peripheral blood or thyroid tissue (not recorded which). The receptors derive from an adult woman with Graves' disease, either hyperthyroidism or ophthalmopathy (not recorded which).

V gene TRBV29-1 combines with J gene TRBJ2-1, with D maybe TRBD1 (6 bases). CDR1 SQVTM and CDR2 ANQGSEA come from the germline V gene. The CDR3 consists of 12 residues. The ends were cut back, 5 bases at V and 9 bases at J, with 14 bases in the middle. CDR3 sequence: CSVPQGALEQFF. For the CDR3, the DNA is TGCAGCGTTCCACAGGGAGCCCTTGAGCAGTTCTTC.

This clonotype was detected ten times or more. This chain uses TRBV7-3 with TRBJ2-5, with 10 positions matching TRBD1. Germline CDR1 reads SGHTA; CDR2 reads FQGTGA. CDR3 length: 15 amino acids. Trimming cost V 5 bases and J 4 bases; bases outside gene matches: 7. The CDR3 nucleotides read TGTGCCAGCAGCGAGGGACAGGGGTTATCAGAGACCCAGTACTTC. It specifies CASSEGQGLSETQYF.

The sample holds many counts of this clonotype. Here the CDR3 DNA reads TGTGCCAGCAGCTCACCTGGGGCGACCATATATTTT. This codes for CASSSPGATIYF. The chain combines TRBV7-2 with TRBJ1-3, with D possibly matching TRBD1 (5 bases). This CDR3 is 12 amino acids long. Deletions cut 4 bases from V and 10 bases from J, with 11 bases between. Germline V lookup: CDR1 SGHTA, CDR2 FQGNSA.

The chain couples TRBV3-1 to TRBJ2-7, with 7 bases lining up with TRBD1. Trimming took 0 bases from V and 3 from J; bases not matched to a gene: 8. The CDR3 is 16 amino acids. The V gene's germline CDR1 is LGHDT and CDR2 YNNKEL (reference sequence). The CDR3 region has the DNA TGTGCCAGCAGCCAAGATCGACCGGGACAGCTCTACGAGCAGTACTTC. Amino acid sequence: CASSQDRPGQLYEQYF.

The J gene is TRBJ1-1, the V gene TRBV12-3 or TRBV12-4; no definite D call. Deletions cut 8 bases from V and 6 bases from J, with 10 bases between. This CDR3 comprises 11 residues. CDR3 sequence reads: CASARAPEAFF. CDR3 sequence (DNA): TGTGCCAGCGCTAGGGCACCTGAAGCTTTCTTT.

This clonotype was found a few times. The J gene is TRBJ1-1, the V gene TRBV4-1; 8 bases align to TRBD1. CDR3 length: 16 residues. Germline CDR1 and CDR2: MGHRA and YSYEKL. The ends lost 4 bases at V and 7 bases at J; junction bases unmatched: 14. The CDR3 reads CASSPTPQGAQLEAFF. The CDR3 nucleotides read TGCGCCAGCAGCCCCACCCCTCAGGGGGCCCAGCTTGAAGCTTTCTTT.

The rearrangement joins TRBV7-2 to TRBJ2-2; D call uncertain. The CDR3 has 14 amino acids. The germline V and J ends were trimmed by 5 bases and 6 bases, with 13 bases remaining between them. CDR1 and CDR2 (germline): SGHTA, FQGNSA. CDR3 coding DNA: TGTGCCAGCAGCCCCCACCAGTTGGCCGGGGAGCTGTTTTTT. Amino acids: CASSPHQLAGELFF.

This clonotype was seen only a few times. V and J are TRBV10-3 and TRBJ2-5; 10 bases map to TRBD2. CDR3 length equals 16 residues. The trim removed 4 bases at V and 2 bases at J, leaving 7 bases unmatched. CDR1 ENHRY and CDR2 SYGVKD come from the germline V gene. The CDR3 protein is CAISGTSGTVQETQYF. CDR3 coding DNA: TGTGCCATCAGTGGTACTAGCGGGACAGTACAAGAGACCCAGTACTTC.

The rearrangement links TRBV20-1 to TRBJ1-2, with 8 bases matching TRBD1. The junction had 7 bases not matched to a gene; V was cut back by 6 bases and J by 4 bases. Looked up from germline, CDR1 is DFQATT and CDR2 is SNEGSKA (reference sequence). The CDR3 consists of 13 residues. The CDR3: CSAETGAGYGYTF. The CDR3 DNA reads TGCAGTGCCGAGACAGGGGCGGGCTATGGCTACACCTTC.